This T cell receptor beta chain was sequenced during a study of regulatory T cells in long-lasting Graves disease. Relying on iRepertoire HTBI primers and Arm-PCR of CDR3 regions, the team built TCR beta libraries. TCRdb reprocessed the multiplex PCR reads via MiXCR and lists one record per CDR3 protein. The data contain a few hundred thousand distinct CDR3 sequences, approximately 12% of them singletons. The CDR3 covers 17 residues. Germline V gives CDR1 SGDLS, CDR2 YYNGEE. V lost 4 bases to trimming and J lost 7 bases, with 21 bases between them. This clonotype appeared a few times. Time point reported: newly diagnosed GD, antithyroid drugs for less than 3 months. Making the TCR library involved RNA that had been extracted from PBMCs. These data were likewise used in another study, on T cells in Graves' hyperthyroidism and ophthalmopathy.

The chain combines TRBV9 with TRBJ2-6, with D perhaps being TRBD1 or TRBD2 (5 bases each). This TCR came from a woman younger than 30 with Graves disease. Here the sequenced sample was peripheral blood mononuclear cells (PBMCs), taken at new diagnosis, from a patient treated with antithyroid drugs. The DNA of the CDR3 is TGTGCCAGCAGCCCCCGGTGGGGGAAGACAGAAGCCAACGTCCTGACTTTC. Residues: CASSPRWGKTEANVLTF.